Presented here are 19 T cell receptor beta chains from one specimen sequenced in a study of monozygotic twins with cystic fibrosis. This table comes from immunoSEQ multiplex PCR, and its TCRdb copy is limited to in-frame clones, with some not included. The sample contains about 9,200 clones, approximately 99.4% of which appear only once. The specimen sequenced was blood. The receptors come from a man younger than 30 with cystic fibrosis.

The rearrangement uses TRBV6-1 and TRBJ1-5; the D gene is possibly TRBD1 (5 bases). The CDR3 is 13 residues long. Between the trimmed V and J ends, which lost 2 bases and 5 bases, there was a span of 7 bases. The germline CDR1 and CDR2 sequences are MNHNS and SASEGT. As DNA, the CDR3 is TGTGCCAGCAGTGAATCGGGGGATCAGCCCCAGCATTTT. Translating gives CASSESGDQPQHF.

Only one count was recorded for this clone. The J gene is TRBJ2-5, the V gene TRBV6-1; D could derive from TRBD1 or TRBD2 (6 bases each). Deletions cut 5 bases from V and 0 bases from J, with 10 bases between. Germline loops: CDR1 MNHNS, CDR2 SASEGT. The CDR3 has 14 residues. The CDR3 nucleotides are TGTGCCAGCAGTTATAGGGGGGACCAAGAGACCCAGTACTTC. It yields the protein CASSYRGDQETQYF.

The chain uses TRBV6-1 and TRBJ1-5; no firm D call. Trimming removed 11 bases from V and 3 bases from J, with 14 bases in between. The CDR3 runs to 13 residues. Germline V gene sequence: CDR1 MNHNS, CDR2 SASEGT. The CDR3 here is CAASGRINQPQHF. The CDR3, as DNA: TGTGCCGCGTCTGGGCGGATCAATCAGCCCCAGCATTTT.

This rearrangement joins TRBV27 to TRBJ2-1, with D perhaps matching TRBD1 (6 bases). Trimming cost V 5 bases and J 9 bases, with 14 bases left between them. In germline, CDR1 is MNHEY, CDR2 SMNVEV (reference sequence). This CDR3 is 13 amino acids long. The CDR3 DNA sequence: TGTGCCAGCAGTATACACAGGGTGTCTGAGCAGTTCTTC. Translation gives CASSIHRVSEQFF.

The CDR3 here is CASSFSRGEKLFF. For the CDR3, the DNA is TGTGCCAGCAGCTTCAGTAGGGGTGAAAAACTGTTTTTT. V is TRBV5-8 and J is TRBJ1-4, with a tentative D call TRBD1 (5 bases). The V end lost 2 bases, the J end lost 7 bases, and 9 bases lay between the germline ends. The CDR3 has 13 amino acids. The germline V gene has CDR1 SGHTS and CDR2 YDEGEE.

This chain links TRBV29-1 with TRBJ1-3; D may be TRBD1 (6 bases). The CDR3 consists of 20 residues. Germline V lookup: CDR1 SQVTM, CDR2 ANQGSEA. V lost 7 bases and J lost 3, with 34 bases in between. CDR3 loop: CSEGGLDGHRIVTGGNTIYF. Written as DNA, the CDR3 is TGCAGCGAAGGGGGTTTGGACGGCCATAGAATAGTTACAGGTGGAAACACCATATATTTT.

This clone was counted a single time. CDR3 sequence reads: CASSLFGSGIIGVSYGYTF. The CDR3 bases are TGTGCCAGCAGTTTATTTGGAAGTGGGATAATAGGGGTGAGCTATGGCTACACCTTC. The gene calls are TRBV27 and TRBJ1-2, with a tentative D call TRBD1 (5 bases). The CDR3 is 19 amino acids. Trimming took off 1 base at V and 4 bases at J, with 25 bases between the two ends. Germline V gene lookup returns CDR1 MNHEY and CDR2 SMNVEV (reference sequence).

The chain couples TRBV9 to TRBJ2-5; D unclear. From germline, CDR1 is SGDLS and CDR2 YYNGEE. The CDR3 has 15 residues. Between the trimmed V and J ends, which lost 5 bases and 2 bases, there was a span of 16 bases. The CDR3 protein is CASSQMGLEQETQYF. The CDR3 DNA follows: TGTGCCAGCAGTCAGATGGGGTTAGAACAAGAGACCCAGTACTTC.

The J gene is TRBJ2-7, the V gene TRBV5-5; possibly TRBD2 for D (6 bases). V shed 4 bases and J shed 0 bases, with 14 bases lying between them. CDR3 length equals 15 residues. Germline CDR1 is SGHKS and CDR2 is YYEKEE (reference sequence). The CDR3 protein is CASSGARDFSYEQYF. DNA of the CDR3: TGTGCCAGCAGCGGAGCCCGGGACTTCTCCTACGAGCAGTACTTC.

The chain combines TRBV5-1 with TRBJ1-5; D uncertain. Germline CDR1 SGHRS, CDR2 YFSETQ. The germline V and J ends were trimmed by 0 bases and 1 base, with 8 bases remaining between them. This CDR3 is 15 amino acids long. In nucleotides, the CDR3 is TGCGCCAGCAGCTTGGAACCGCTCAGCAATCAGCCCCAGCATTTT. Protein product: CASSLEPLSNQPQHF.

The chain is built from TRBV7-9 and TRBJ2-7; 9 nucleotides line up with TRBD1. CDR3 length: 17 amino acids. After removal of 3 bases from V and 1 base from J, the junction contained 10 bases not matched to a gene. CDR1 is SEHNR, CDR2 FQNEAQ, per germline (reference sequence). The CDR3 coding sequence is TGTGCCAGCAGCTTTGCGAAAACAGGGGGCACTTCCTACGAGCAGTACTTC. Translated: CASSFAKTGGTSYEQYF.

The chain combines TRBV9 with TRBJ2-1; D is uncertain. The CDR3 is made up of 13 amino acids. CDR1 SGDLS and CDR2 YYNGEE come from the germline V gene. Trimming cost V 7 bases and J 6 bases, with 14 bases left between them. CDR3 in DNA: TGTGCCAGCTCTCCGGTTTCGGGCAATGAGCAGTTCTTC. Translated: CASSPVSGNEQFF. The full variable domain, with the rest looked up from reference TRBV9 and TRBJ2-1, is DSGVTQTPKHLITATGQRVTLRCSPRSGDLSVYWYQQSLDQGLQFLIQYYNGEERAKGNILERFSAQQFPDLHSELNLSSLELGDSALYFCASSPVSGNEQFFGPGTRLTVL.

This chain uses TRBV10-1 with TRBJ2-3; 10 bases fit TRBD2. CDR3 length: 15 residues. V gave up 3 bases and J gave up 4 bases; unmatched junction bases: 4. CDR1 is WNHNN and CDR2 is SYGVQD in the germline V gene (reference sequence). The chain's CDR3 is CASSELAGPADTQYF. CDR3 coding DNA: TGCGCCAGCAGTGAACTAGCGGGACCCGCAGATACGCAGTATTTT.

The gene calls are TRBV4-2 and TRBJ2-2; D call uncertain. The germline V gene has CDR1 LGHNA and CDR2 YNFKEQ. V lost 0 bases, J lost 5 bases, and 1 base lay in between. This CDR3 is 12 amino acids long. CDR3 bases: TGTGCCAGCAGCCAAGATACCGGGGAGCTGTTTTTT. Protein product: CASSQDTGELFF.

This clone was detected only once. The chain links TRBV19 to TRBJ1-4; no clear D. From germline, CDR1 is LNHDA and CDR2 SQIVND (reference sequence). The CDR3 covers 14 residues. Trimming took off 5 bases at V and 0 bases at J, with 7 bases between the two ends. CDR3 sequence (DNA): TGTGCCAGTAGTTCCTCCGCAACTAATGAAAAACTGTTTTTT. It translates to CASSSSATNEKLFF. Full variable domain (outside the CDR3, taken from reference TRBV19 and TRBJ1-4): DGGITQSPKYLFRKEGQNVTLSCEQNLNHDAMYWYRQDPGQGLRLIYYSQIVNDFQKGDIAEGYSVSREKKESFPLTVTSAQKNPTAFYLCASSSSATNEKLFFGSGTQLSVL.

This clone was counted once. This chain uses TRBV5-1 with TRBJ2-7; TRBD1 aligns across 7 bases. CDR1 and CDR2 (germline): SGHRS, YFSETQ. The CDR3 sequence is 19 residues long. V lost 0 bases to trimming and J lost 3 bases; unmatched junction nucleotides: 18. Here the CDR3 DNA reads TGCGCCAGCAGCTTGGAGGGACAGCCTATTGACGATTGGGGCTACGAGCAGTACTTC. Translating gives CASSLEGQPIDDWGYEQYF.

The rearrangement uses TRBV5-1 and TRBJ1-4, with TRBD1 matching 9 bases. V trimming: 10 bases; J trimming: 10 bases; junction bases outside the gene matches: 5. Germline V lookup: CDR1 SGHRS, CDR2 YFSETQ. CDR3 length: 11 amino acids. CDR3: CASDRGRKLFF. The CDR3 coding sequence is TGCGCCTCGGACAGGGGACGAAAACTGTTTTTT.

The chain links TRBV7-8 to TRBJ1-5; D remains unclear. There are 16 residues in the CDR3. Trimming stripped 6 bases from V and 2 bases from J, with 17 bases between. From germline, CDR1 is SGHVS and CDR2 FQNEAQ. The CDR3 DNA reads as TGTGCCAGCAGTTCGGTCGATCGGGGAGGCAATCAGCCCCAGCATTTT. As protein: CASSSVDRGGNQPQHF.

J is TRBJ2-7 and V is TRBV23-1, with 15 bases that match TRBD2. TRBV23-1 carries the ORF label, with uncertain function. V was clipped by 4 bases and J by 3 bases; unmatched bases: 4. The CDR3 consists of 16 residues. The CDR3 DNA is TGCGCCAGCAGTCCGGGACTAGCGGGAGGCCACTACGAGCAGTACTTC. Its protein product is CASSPGLAGGHYEQYF.